The 32 T cell receptor beta chains below all came from one sample that was sequenced in a study of blood T cells in healthy people across ages. Through a sample-barcoded 5' primer and a J-beta primer mix, a second PCR was run for about 6 to 12 cycles. MiXCR, run by TCRdb on the 5' RACE reads, gives a single entry per CDR3 protein. The repertoire includes more than 750,000 distinct CDR3 sequences, approximately 32% of them detected once, and about 9.4% sits in the top ten. A further study also used this sample, focusing on T cells of mothers and their children.

Sample: blood. The source of these receptors is a woman aged 35 to 49 in good health.

This clonotype turned up a few times. V usage is TRBV20-1 and J usage is TRBJ1-1; D possibly corresponds to TRBD1 (6 bases). Trimming removed 0 bases from V and 1 base from J, with 9 bases in between. CDR1 is DFQATT, CDR2 SNEGSKA, per germline (reference sequence). This CDR3 is built from 14 residues. The CDR3 nucleotides read TGCAGTGCTAGAGAAGGAGGGGGGAACACTGAAGCTTTCTTT. Encoded protein: CSAREGGGNTEAFF.

The chain carries TRBV29-1 and TRBJ2-1; the match to TRBD2 covers 7 bases. Germline V gives CDR1 SQVTM, CDR2 ANQGSEA. Trimming cost V 7 bases and J 2 bases; bases outside gene matches: 2. CDR3 length: 12 amino acids. In nucleotides, the CDR3 is TGCAGCGGGGGGGGAACCTACAATGAGCAGTTCTTC. As protein: CSGGGTYNEQFF.

This clonotype turned up a few times. Mismatch with germline at one junction end may stem from a read error. The rearrangement uses TRBV20-1 and TRBJ2-3; D is uncertain. CDR3 length equals 14 residues. Germline CDR1 is DFQATT and CDR2 is SNEGSKA (reference sequence). The CDR3 coding sequence is TGCAGTGCTAGAGATCCCTCGTTACGAGATACACAGTATTTT. Translating gives CSARDPSLRDTQYF.

The chain couples TRBV27 to TRBJ2-2; 11 nucleotides match TRBD1. V shed 6 bases, J shed 0 bases, and the junction held 3 bases outside the gene matches. CDR3 size: 16 residues. CDR1 is MNHEY and CDR2 is SMNVEV in the germline V gene (reference sequence). The CDR3 nucleotides are TGTGCCAGCAGGGGACAGGGGGTGTCGAACACCGGGGAGCTGTTTTTT. It codes for CASRGQGVSNTGELFF.

This clonotype came up a few times. The V gene is TRBV5-1, the J gene TRBJ2-2; tentative D call: TRBD1 (6 bases). Per germline, CDR1 SGHRS and CDR2 YFSETQ. Trimming pared 4 bases from V and 2 bases from J, leaving 12 bases between. This CDR3 region has 15 residues. CDR3 residues: CASSAQGLNTGELFF. CDR3 in DNA: TGCGCCAGCAGCGCCCAGGGGCTTAACACCGGGGAGCTGTTTTTT.

This sequence joins TRBV4-3 and TRBJ1-2, with D possibly TRBD1 on 6 matching bases. There are 15 residues in the CDR3. With 1 base removed from V and 4 bases from J, the gap between germline ends came to 13 bases. Looked up from germline, CDR1 is LGHNA and CDR2 is YSLEER. The CDR3 reads CASSQAVPTGYGYTF. DNA for the CDR3: TGCGCCAGCAGCCAAGCGGTCCCGACAGGCTATGGCTACACCTTC.

Concerning this clonotype: This could be a read error, since a much larger clone is one nucleotide away. The CDR3 protein is CASSPDSSAGYTF. In nucleotides, the CDR3 is TGTGCCAGCAGTCCAGACAGCTCAGCGGGCTACACCTTC. The rearrangement links TRBV12-3 or TRBV12-4 to TRBJ1-2, with a weak D call TRBD1 (5 bases). V lost 5 bases to trimming and J lost 8 bases, with 15 bases between them. The CDR3 consists of 13 residues.

J is TRBJ2-1 and V is TRBV18, with D perhaps matching TRBD1 (5 bases). Germline CDR1 KGHSH, CDR2 LQKENI. The CDR3 extends over 13 amino acids. Trimming pared 1 base from V and 8 bases from J, leaving 9 bases between. The CDR3 DNA follows: TGTGCCAGCTCACCACGAATAGGGGATGAGCAGTTCTTC. This encodes CASSPRIGDEQFF.

About this clonotype: This may be a read error, as it is one base from a much larger clone. The chain joins TRBV19 to TRBJ2-3, with 8 nucleotides matching TRBD2. The CDR3 is 14 residues long. Germline CDR1 LNHDA, CDR2 SQIVND (reference sequence). CDR3 amino acids: CAGSGLASTDTQYF. The CDR3 DNA is TGTGCCGGTAGTGGACTAGCTAGCACAGATACGCAGTATTTT.

This clonotype was observed a few times. The CDR3 DNA follows: TGTGCCAGTAGTATCCCCCGGCAGCCCCAGCATTTT. It translates to CASSIPRQPQHF. This chain uses TRBV19 with TRBJ1-5; the D is unclear. The CDR3 has 12 residues. Germline V CDR1 and CDR2: LNHDA, SQIVND (reference sequence). V was shortened by 3 bases and J by 7 bases, with 7 bases between the two germline ends.

This clonotype was seen many times. The V and J genes are TRBV7-9 and TRBJ1-4; TRBD1 might be the D (6 bases). V was trimmed by 5 bases and J by 0 bases, leaving 13 bases between them. The length of the CDR3 is 16 residues. Germline loops: CDR1 SEHNR, CDR2 FQNEAQ (reference sequence). The CDR3 here is CASSQRTASTNEKLFF. The DNA for the CDR3 is TGTGCCAGCAGCCAAAGGACAGCCTCAACTAATGAAAAACTGTTTTTT.

This clonotype was detected many times. The chain links TRBV19 to TRBJ2-7; TRBD2 matches at 9 bases. Germline lookup yields CDR1 LNHDA and CDR2 SQIVND (reference sequence). The V segment lost 4 bases and the J segment 1 base; nucleotides outside the gene matches: 5. This CDR3 spans 15 amino acids. The CDR3 loop reads CASSTSGDLSYEQYF. As DNA, the CDR3 is TGTGCCAGTAGTACTAGCGGGGACCTTTCCTACGAGCAGTACTTC.

In its sample, this clonotype was seen a few times. The rearrangement uses TRBV5-1 and TRBJ2-7; D is unclear. The CDR3 runs to 15 residues. Trimming left V 4 bases short and J 7 bases short, with 21 bases between. CDR1 is SGHRS, CDR2 YFSETQ, per germline. CDR3 residues: CASSRSAQTTGEQYF. The DNA of the CDR3 is TGCGCCAGCAGCCGTTCGGCCCAGACAACTGGGGAGCAGTACTTC.

This sequence joins TRBV7-2 and TRBJ2-2, with D perhaps matching TRBD2 (6 bases). This CDR3 region has 16 residues. CDR1 SGHTA and CDR2 FQGNSA come from the germline V gene. Trimming removed 0 bases at V and 4 bases at J, with 12 bases between. As DNA, the CDR3 is TGTGCCAGCAGCTTAGCGCGGGGCAGCATCACCGGGGAGCTGTTTTTT. Its protein product is CASSLARGSITGELFF. Full variable domain (outside the CDR3, taken from reference TRBV7-2 and TRBJ2-2): GAGVSQSPSNKVTEKGKDVELRCDPISGHTALYWYRQSLGQGLEFLIYFQGNSAPDKSGLPSDRFSAERTGGSVSTLTIQRTQQEDSAVYLCASSLARGSITGELFFGEGSRLTVL.

For this clonotype: A much larger clone lies one base from this, so it may be a read error. The V gene is TRBV6-5, the J gene TRBJ2-7; TRBD2 matches at 9 bases. With the DNA end fitting TRBJ2-5 better, the J assignment may be wrong. CDR1 and CDR2 (germline): MNHEY, SVGAGI. The CDR3 totals 16 residues. The CDR3 sequence: CASRLLSGGPRETQYF. The DNA for the CDR3 is TGTGCCAGCAGACTACTTAGCGGGGGACCGCGTGAGACCCAGTACTTC.

There are a few counts of this clonotype. Germline and junction disagree at one end, which may indicate a read error. V gene TRBV5-6 combines with J gene TRBJ2-5; D gene ambiguous. TRBJ2-7 explains the end of the DNA better; the J call may be wrong. Germline assignment: CDR1 SGHDT and CDR2 YYEEEE. This CDR3 has 11 residues. The CDR3 spells CGSSRDYEQYF. CDR3 DNA sequence: TGTGGCAGCAGCCGAGACTACGAGCAGTACTTC.

Many counts were recorded for this clonotype. The chain has TRBV9 and TRBJ1-2; D gene unclear. The CDR3 has 16 residues. Trimming stripped 1 base from V and 4 bases from J, with 17 bases between. Germline values: CDR1 SGDLS, CDR2 YYNGEE. The CDR3 bases are TGTGCCAGCAGCGTATCGGTCCCAGCGAACATCTATGGCTACACCTTC. This codes for CASSVSVPANIYGYTF.

The genes are TRBV7-2 and TRBJ2-3; 9 nucleotides line up with TRBD2. J gave up 4 bases and V 3 bases, and 2 bases lay outside the gene matches. The CDR3 has 14 amino acids. Germline V gives CDR1 SGHTA, CDR2 FQGNSA. The chain's CDR3 is CASSFRGGADTQYF. As DNA, the CDR3 is TGTGCCAGCAGCTTCCGCGGGGGGGCAGATACGCAGTATTTT.

V is TRBV28 and J is TRBJ2-7, with D perhaps matching TRBD2 (5 bases). This CDR3 region has 15 residues. In germline, CDR1 is MDHEN, CDR2 SYDVKM. Trimming pared 6 bases from V and 0 bases from J, leaving 15 bases between. The DNA of the CDR3 is TGTGCCAGCAGCTCCGGCCCGGGGAGCTCCTACGAGCAGTACTTC. It specifies CASSSGPGSSYEQYF. The variable domain in full, with the rest retrieved from reference TRBV28 and TRBJ2-7, is DVKVTQSSRYLVKRTGEKVFLECVQDMDHENMFWYRQDPGLGLRLIYFSYDVKMKEKGDIPEGYSVSREKKERFSLILESASTNQTSMYLCASSSGPGSSYEQYFGPGTRLTVT.

The rearrangement joins TRBV7-6 to TRBJ1-5; the match to TRBD1 covers 10 bases. The germline gives CDR1 SGHVS, CDR2 FNYEAQ. V lost 1 base, J lost 8 bases, and 8 bases stayed unmatched. There are 16 residues in the CDR3. The DNA for the CDR3 is TGTGCCAGCAGCTTAGGGGGACAGGGGTTCATTGAGCCCCAGCATTTT. This sequence encodes CASSLGGQGFIEPQHF.

The J gene is TRBJ1-2, the V gene TRBV15; TRBD1 matches at 9 bases. Germline V gives CDR1 LNHNV, CDR2 YYDKDF (reference sequence). V shed 9 bases, J shed 2 bases, and the junction held 10 bases outside the gene matches. The CDR3 spans 15 residues. The CDR3 is CATSPGQGINYGYTF. The CDR3 region has the DNA TGTGCCACATCGCCGGGACAGGGTATAAACTATGGCTACACCTTC.

V usage is TRBV7-6 and J usage is TRBJ2-3; 9 nucleotides agree with TRBD2. The CDR3 runs to 15 residues. Germline V gene sequence: CDR1 SGHVS, CDR2 FNYEAQ. Losses at the gene ends were 5 bases for V and 9 bases for J; bases not matched to a gene: 12. The CDR3 coding sequence is TGTGCCAGCAGCACCAGAACAGCGGGGGGTGCGACGCAGTATTTT. Translation: CASSTRTAGGATQYF.

In its sample, this clonotype was seen many times. The V call is TRBV20-1, the J call TRBJ2-5, with D tentatively TRBD2 (5 bases). Per the germline V gene, CDR1 is DFQATT and CDR2 is SNEGSKA (reference sequence). CDR3 length equals 12 residues. Trimming cost V 6 bases and J 4 bases, with 12 bases left between them. As DNA, the CDR3 is TGCAGTGCCACGGACGGAGGAGAGACCCAGTACTTC. This sequence encodes CSATDGGETQYF.

The chain carries TRBV12-3 or TRBV12-4 and TRBJ2-5; 12 bases agree with TRBD2. The V and J ends lost 3 bases and 4 bases, in that order; junction bases with no gene match: 3. CDR3 length: 15 residues. The CDR3 DNA reads as TGTGCCAGCAGTTTTCCTAGCGGGGGGGCAGAGACCCAGTACTTC. Its protein is CASSFPSGGAETQYF.

V gene TRBV5-1 combines with J gene TRBJ2-3; 11 bases agree with TRBD2. This CDR3 contains 14 residues. With V trimmed by 7 bases and J by 4 bases, 5 bases remained unmatched. Germline-derived CDR1 and CDR2 are SGHRS and YFSETQ. The CDR3 DNA follows: TGCGCCAGCTTCGGACTAGCGGGCGCAGATACGCAGTATTTT. Residues: CASFGLAGADTQYF.

The chain has TRBV28 and TRBJ1-2; perhaps TRBD1 as D (5 bases). Germline CDR1 reads MDHEN; CDR2 reads SYDVKM. The CDR3 is made up of 13 amino acids. V was pared by 3 bases and J by 7 bases, with 12 bases between. Here the CDR3 DNA reads TGTGCCAGCAGTTTCTCTAGCAGGGTTGGCTACACCTTC. Its protein product is CASSFSSRVGYTF.

CDR3 sequence reads: CASSTGGVEQYF. As DNA, the CDR3 is TGTGCCAGCAGTACAGGGGGTGTCGAGCAGTACTTC. This chain connects TRBV28 to TRBJ2-7, with 8 bases that match TRBD1. This CDR3 spans 12 amino acids. Unmatched junction bases numbered 3, after V lost 5 bases and J lost 6 bases. Germline V lookup: CDR1 MDHEN, CDR2 SYDVKM.

This clonotype was picked up many times. This chain connects TRBV7-2 to TRBJ2-4, with 9 bases identical to TRBD1. Germline V CDR1 and CDR2: SGHTA, FQGNSA. J gave up 8 bases and V 6 bases, and 11 bases lay outside the gene matches. The CDR3 covers 15 residues. CDR3 protein: CASSGGQGLSDIQYF. For the CDR3, the DNA is TGTGCCAGCAGTGGGGGACAGGGATTATCGGACATTCAGTACTTC. Filled out from reference TRBV7-2 and TRBJ2-4, the complete variable domain reads GAGVSQSPSNKVTEKGKDVELRCDPISGHTALYWYRQSLGQGLEFLIYFQGNSAPDKSGLPSDRFSAERTGGSVSTLTIQRTQQEDSAVYLCASSGGQGLSDIQYFGAGTRLSVL.

Concerning this clonotype itself: A read error is possible here, since a much larger clone lies one base away. The CDR3 DNA follows: TGCAGCGCTTGGGGGGAATATGGCTACACCTTC. It specifies CSAWGEYGYTF. The chain links TRBV29-1 to TRBJ1-2; TRBD1 might be the D (5 bases). The germline CDR1 and CDR2 sequences are SQVTM and ANQGSEA. The CDR3 has 11 residues. The ends were cut back, 7 bases at V and 5 bases at J, with 11 bases in the middle.

This clonotype was picked up one time. The V and J genes are TRBV9 and TRBJ1-3; perhaps TRBD1 as D (5 bases). Per the germline V gene, CDR1 is SGDLS and CDR2 is YYNGEE. The CDR3 is 15 amino acids. Trimming took 3 bases from V and 0 from J, leaving 10 bases between them. The CDR3, as DNA: TGTGCCAGCAGCGCCGAGGGGAGCTCTGGAAACACCATATATTTT. It codes for CASSAEGSSGNTIYF.

This clonotype was observed at least ten times. The J gene is TRBJ1-1, the V gene TRBV7-3; D might be TRBD1 (5 bases). The CDR3 consists of 13 residues. V lost 2 bases and J 7 bases, leaving 11 bases between the germline ends. Germline lookup yields CDR1 SGHTA and CDR2 FQGTGA. The CDR3 region is CASSLGQGFEAFF. The CDR3 nucleotides are TGTGCCAGCAGCTTAGGGCAGGGTTTTGAAGCTTTCTTT.

This clonotype was observed a few times. This sequence joins TRBV10-3 and TRBJ2-3; no definite D call. V shed 6 bases and J shed 4 bases, with 5 bases lying between them. CDR1 is ENHRY and CDR2 is SYGVKD in the germline V gene. The CDR3 length is 11 residues. CDR3 region: CAIRDSDTQYF. The CDR3, as DNA: TGTGCCATCAGGGATTCAGATACGCAGTATTTT.